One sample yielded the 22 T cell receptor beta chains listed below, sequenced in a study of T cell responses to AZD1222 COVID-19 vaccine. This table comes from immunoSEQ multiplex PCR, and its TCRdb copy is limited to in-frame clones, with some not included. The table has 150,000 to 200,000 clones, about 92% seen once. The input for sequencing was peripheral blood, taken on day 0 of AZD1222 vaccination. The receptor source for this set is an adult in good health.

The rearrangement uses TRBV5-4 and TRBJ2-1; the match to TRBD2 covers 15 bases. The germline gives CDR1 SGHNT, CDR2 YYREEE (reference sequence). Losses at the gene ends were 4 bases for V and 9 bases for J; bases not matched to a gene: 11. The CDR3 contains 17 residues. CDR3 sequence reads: CASSRTSGRAVGGEQFF. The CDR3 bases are TGTGCCAGCAGCCGGACTAGCGGGAGGGCCGTAGGAGGTGAGCAGTTCTTC.

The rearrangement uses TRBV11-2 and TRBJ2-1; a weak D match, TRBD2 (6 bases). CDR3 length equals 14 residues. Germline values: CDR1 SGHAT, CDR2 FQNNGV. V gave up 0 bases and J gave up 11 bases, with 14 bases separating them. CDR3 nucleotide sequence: TGTGCCAGCAGCTTAGATCTTGGAGCGGGCCAGCAGTTCTTC. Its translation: CASSLDLGAGQQFF.

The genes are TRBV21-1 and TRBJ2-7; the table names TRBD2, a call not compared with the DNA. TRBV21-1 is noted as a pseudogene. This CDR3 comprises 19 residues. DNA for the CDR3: TGTGCCAGCAGCAAAGTGAGAAGGGTTACGGCTAGCGGGAGTTCCGAGCAGTACTTC. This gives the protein CASSKVRRVTASGSSEQYF.

The CDR3 DNA is TGTGCCAGTAGTATAGATCTTGGGTTGTTCGCGGGACAGGGAACCATTTCACCCCTCCACTTT. This gives the protein CASSIDLGLFAGQGTISPLHF. The chain uses TRBV19 and TRBJ1-6, with 9 nucleotides matching TRBD1. The germline CDR1 and CDR2 sequences are LNHDA and SQIVND (reference sequence). The V gene end was trimmed by 0 bases and the J gene end by 9 bases; junction bases not matched to a gene: 21. The CDR3 is 21 residues long. Filled out from reference TRBV19 and TRBJ1-6, the complete variable domain reads DGGITQSPKYLFRKEGQNVTLSCEQNLNHDAMYWYRQDPGQGLRLIYYSQIVNDFQKGDIAEGYSVSREKKESFPLTVTSAQKNPTAFYLCASSIDLGLFAGQGTISPLHFGNGTRLTVT.

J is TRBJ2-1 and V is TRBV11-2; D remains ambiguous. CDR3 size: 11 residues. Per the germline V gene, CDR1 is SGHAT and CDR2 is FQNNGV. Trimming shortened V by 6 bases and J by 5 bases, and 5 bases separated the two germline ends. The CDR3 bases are TGTGCCAGCAGTTACGACAATGAGCAGTTCTTC. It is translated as CASSYDNEQFF.

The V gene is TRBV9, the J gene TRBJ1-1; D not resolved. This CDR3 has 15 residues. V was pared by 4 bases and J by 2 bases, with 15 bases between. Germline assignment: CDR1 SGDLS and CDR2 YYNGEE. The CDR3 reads CASSPSWLDNTEAFF. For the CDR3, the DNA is TGTGCCAGCAGCCCCAGCTGGTTGGATAACACTGAAGCTTTCTTT.

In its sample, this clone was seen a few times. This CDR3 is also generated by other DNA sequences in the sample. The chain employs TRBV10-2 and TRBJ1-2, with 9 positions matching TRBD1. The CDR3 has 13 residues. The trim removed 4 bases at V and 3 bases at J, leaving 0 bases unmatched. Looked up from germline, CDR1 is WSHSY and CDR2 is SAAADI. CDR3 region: CASSGTGDYGYTF. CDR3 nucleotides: TGCGCCAGCAGTGGGACAGGGGACTATGGCTACACCTTC.

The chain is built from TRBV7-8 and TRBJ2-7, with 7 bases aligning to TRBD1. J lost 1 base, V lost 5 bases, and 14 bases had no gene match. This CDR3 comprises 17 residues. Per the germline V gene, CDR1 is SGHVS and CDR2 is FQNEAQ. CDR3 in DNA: TGTGCCAGCAGCCCTTACCCGACAGGGAGTGAGTCCTACGAGCAGTACTTC. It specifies CASSPYPTGSESYEQYF.

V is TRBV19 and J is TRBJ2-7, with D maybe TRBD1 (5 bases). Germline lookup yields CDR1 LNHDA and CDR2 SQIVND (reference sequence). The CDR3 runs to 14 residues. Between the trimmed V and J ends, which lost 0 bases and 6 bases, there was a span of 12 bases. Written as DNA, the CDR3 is TGTGCCAGTAGTATAGATCGGTGGGGCGGCGAGCAGTACTTC. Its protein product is CASSIDRWGGEQYF.

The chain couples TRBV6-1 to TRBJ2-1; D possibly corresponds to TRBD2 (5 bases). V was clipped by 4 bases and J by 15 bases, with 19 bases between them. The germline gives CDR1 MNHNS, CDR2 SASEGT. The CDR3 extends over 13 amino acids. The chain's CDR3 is CASSGASLVEWFF. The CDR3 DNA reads TGTGCCAGCAGTGGAGCCTCACTAGTGGAATGGTTCTTC.

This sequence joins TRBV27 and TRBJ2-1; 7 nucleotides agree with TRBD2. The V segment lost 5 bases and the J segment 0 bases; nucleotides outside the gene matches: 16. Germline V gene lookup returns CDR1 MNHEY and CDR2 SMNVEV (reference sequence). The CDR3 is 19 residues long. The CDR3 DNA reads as TGTGCCAGCAGTGCTAAAGCCCACTCAGCGGGGAACTCCTACAATGAGCAGTTCTTC. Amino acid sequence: CASSAKAHSAGNSYNEQFF.

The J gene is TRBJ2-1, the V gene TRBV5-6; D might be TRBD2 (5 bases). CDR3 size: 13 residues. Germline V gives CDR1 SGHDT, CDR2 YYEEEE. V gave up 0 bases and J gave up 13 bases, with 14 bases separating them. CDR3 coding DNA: TGTGCCAGCAGCTTGGGGGGAGTCTCGGGTCAGTTCTTC. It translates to CASSLGGVSGQFF.

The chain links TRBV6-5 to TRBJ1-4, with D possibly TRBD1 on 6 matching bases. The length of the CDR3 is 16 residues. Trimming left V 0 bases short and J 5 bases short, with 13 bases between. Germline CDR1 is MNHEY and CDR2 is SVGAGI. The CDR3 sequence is CASSYSKTGRNEKLFF. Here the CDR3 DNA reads TGTGCCAGCAGTTACTCGAAAACAGGGAGAAATGAAAAACTGTTTTTT.

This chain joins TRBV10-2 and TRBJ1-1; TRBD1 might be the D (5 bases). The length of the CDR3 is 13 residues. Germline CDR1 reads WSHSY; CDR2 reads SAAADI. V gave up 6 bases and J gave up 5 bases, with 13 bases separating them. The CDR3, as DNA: TGCGCCAGCAGCCAGGGAGCGGGGACTGAAGCTTTCTTT. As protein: CASSQGAGTEAFF.

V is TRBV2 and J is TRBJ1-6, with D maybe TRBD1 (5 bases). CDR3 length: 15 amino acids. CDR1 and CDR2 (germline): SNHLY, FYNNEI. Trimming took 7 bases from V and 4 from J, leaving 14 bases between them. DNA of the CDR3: TGTGCCAGCAAGAAGGACGGGGGATATAATTCACCCCTCCACTTT. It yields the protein CASKKDGGYNSPLHF.

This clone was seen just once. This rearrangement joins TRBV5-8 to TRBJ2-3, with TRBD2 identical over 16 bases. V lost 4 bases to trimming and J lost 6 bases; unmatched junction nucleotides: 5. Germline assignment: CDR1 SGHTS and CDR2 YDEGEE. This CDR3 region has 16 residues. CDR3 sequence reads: CASSPGLAGGGDTQYF. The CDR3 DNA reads TGTGCCAGCAGCCCGGGACTAGCGGGAGGGGGTGATACGCAGTATTTT.

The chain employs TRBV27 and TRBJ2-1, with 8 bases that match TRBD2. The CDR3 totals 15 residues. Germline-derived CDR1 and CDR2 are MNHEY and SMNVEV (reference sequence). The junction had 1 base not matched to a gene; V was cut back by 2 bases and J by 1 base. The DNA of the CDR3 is TGTGCCAGCAGTTTAGCGGGAGGTTCCTACAATGAGCAGTTCTTC. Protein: CASSLAGGSYNEQFF.

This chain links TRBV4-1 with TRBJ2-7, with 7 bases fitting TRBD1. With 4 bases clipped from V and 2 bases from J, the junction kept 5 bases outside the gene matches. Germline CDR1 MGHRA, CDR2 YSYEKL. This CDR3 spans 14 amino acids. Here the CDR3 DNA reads TGCGCCAGCAGCCGGGACAGCTTCGCCTACGAGCAGTACTTC. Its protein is CASSRDSFAYEQYF.

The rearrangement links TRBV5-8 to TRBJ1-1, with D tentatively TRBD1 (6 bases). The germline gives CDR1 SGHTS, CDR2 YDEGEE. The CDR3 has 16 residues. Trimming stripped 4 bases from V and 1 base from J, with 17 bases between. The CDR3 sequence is CASSRGQPIKNTEAFF. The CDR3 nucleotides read TGTGCCAGCAGCCGGGGACAACCGATTAAGAACACTGAAGCTTTCTTT.

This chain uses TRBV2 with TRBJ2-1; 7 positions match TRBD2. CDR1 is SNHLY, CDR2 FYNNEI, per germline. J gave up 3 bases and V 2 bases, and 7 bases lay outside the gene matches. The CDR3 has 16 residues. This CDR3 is CASSELAVGGYNEQFF. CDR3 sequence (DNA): TGTGCCAGCAGTGAACTAGCGGTGGGGGGCTACAATGAGCAGTTCTTC.

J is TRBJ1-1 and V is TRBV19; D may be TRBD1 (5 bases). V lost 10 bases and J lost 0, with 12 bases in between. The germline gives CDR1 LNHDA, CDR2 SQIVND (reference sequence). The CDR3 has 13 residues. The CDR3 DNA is TGTGCCACCGGGGCCAGTGTGAACACTGAAGCTTTCTTT. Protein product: CATGASVNTEAFF. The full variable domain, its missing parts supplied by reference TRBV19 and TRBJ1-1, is DGGITQSPKYLFRKEGQNVTLSCEQNLNHDAMYWYRQDPGQGLRLIYYSQIVNDFQKGDIAEGYSVSREKKESFPLTVTSAQKNPTAFYLCATGASVNTEAFFGQGTRLTVV.

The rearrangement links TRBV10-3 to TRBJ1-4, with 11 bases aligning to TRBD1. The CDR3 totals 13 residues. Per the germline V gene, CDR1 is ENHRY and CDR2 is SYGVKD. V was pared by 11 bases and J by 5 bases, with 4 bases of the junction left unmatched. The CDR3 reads CAAGDRGNEKLFF. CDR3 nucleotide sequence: TGTGCCGCGGGGGACAGGGGGAATGAAAAACTGTTTTTT.